This T cell receptor (beta chain) comes out of a study of OX40 agonist ivuxolimab in advanced cancers. Overall study: Ivuxolimab, an antibody that agonizes OX40 (CD134), was administered to the patients. The study reported partial responses in three patients: one hepatocellular carcinoma, two cutaneous melanoma. General study results and limits: Clonal expansion was seen in CD4+ and CD8+ blood T cells by week 6 at 0.1 to 3.0 mg/kg.

Blood sampling took place at baseline, cycle 4 day 1, and cycle 7 day 1. Trimming took 4 bases from V and 1 from J, leaving 13 bases between them. This CDR3 region has 15 residues. CDR1 and CDR2 (germline): SGHTA, FQGTGA. Sequencing used immunoSEQ multiplex PCR; TCRdb keeps in-frame clones, though not all of them. This table holds more than 65,000 clones, 85% found once. For this clone: Its matching antigen is unknown.

This TCR was recovered from an adult with an advanced solid tumor such as melanoma, head and neck, liver or kidney cancer. The rearrangement joins TRBV7-3 to TRBJ2-5; D may be TRBD1 or TRBD2 (6 bases each). This specimen consisted of CD4+ or CD8+ T cells sorted from blood, obtained in a trial of the OX40 agonist ivuxolimab. The CDR3 DNA is TGTGCCAGCAGCTACAAAGGGGGGCGCCAAGAGACCCAGTACTTC. Its translation is CASSYKGGRQETQYF.